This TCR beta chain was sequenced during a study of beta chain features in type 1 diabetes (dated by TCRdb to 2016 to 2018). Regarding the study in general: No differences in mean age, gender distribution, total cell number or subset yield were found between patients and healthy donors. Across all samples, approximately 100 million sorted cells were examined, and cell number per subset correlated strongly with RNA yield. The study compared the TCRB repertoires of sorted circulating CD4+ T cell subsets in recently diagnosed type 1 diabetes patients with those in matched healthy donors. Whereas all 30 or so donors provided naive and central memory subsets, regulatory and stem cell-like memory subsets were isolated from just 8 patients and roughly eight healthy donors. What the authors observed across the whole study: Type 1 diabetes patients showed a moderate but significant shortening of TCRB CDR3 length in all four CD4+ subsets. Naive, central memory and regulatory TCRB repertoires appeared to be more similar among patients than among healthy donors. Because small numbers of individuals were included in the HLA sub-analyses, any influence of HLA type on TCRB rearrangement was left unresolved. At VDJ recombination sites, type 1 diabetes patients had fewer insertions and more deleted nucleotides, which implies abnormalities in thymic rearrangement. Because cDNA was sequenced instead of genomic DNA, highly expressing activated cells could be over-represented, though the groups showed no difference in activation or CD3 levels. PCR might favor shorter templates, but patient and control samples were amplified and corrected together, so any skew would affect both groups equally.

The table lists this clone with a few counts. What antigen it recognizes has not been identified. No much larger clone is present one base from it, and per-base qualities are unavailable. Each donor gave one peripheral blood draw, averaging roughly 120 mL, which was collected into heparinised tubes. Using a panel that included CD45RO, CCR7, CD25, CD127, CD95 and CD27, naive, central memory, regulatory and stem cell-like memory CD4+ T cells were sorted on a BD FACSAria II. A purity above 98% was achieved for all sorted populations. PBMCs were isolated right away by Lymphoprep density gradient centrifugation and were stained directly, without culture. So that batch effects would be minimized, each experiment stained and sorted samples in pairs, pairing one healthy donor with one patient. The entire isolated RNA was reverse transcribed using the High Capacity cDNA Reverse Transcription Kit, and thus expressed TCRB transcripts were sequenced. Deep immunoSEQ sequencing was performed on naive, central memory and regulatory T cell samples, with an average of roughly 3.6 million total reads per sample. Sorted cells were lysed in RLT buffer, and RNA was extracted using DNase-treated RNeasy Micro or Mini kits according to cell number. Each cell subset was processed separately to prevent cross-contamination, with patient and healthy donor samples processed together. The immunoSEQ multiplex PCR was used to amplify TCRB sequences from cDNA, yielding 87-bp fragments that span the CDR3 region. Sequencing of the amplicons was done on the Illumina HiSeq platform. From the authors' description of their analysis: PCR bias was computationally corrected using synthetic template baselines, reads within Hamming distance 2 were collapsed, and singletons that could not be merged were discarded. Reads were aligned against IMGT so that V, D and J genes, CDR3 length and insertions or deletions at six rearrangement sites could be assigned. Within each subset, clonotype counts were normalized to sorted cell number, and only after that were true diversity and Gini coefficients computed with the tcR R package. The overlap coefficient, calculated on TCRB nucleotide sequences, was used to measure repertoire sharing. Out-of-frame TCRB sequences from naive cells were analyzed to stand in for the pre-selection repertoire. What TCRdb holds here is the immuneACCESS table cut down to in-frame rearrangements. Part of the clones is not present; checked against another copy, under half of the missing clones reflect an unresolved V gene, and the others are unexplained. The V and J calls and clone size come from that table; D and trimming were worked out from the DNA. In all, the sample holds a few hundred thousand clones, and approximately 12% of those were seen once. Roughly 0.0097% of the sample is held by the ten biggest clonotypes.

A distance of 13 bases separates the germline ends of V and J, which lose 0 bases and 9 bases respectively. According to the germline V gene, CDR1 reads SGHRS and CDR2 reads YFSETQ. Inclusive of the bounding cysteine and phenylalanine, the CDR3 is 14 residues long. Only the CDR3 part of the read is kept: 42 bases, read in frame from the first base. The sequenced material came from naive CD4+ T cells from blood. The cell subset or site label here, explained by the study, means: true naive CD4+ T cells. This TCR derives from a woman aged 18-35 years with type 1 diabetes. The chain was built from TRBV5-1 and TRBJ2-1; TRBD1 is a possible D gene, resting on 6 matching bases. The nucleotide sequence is TGCGCCAGCAGCTTGGCAGGGGACCACGGTGAGCAGTTCTTC. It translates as CASSLAGDHGEQFF.